The 15 T cell receptor beta chains below come from one sample, sequenced in a study of shared clonotypes between healthy human individuals. Clones were read by immunoSEQ multiplex PCR, and TCRdb kept only the in-frame ones, dropping some. The table records nearly 500,000 clones, roughly four fifths of them present only once. Material: PBMCs. The receptors were sampled from a woman in her 40s in good health. Some clones in this sample may be carry-over from other donors' samples.

The chain links TRBV5-1 to TRBJ1-1; tentatively, D is TRBD1 (5 bases). This CDR3 is 15 amino acids long. Germline V CDR1 and CDR2: SGHRS, YFSETQ. Trimming took off 0 bases at V and 0 bases at J, with 9 bases between the two ends. This CDR3 is CASSLAGAVNTEAFF. CDR3 coding DNA: TGCGCCAGCAGCTTGGCCGGGGCGGTGAACACTGAAGCTTTCTTT.

The chain is built from TRBV30 and TRBJ2-5, with no clear D. Gene TRBJ2-7 matches the end of the DNA better, so the J call may be wrong. From germline, CDR1 is GTSNPN and CDR2 SVGIG (reference sequence). The CDR3 is 13 residues long. Written as DNA, the CDR3 is TGTGCCTGGAGTGGAACTGGGGACTACGAGCAGTACTTC. Protein: CAWSGTGDYEQYF.

The J gene is TRBJ2-7, the V gene TRBV2; D uncertain. This CDR3 is built from 12 residues. Germline-derived CDR1 and CDR2 are SNHLY and FYNNEI. Trimming pared 7 bases from V and 0 bases from J, leaving 7 bases between. The CDR3 loop reads CASTESSYEQYF. The CDR3 nucleotides read TGTGCCAGCACGGAATCCTCCTACGAGCAGTACTTC. Combining the CDR3 with reference TRBV2 and TRBJ2-7 gives the whole variable domain EPEVTQTPSHQVTQMGQEVILRCVPISNHLYFYWYRQILGQKVEFLVSFYNNEISEKSEIFDDQFSVERPDGSNFTLKIRSTKLEDSAMYFCASTESSYEQYFGPGTRLTVT.

This clone was picked up a small number of times. The genes are TRBV11-2 and TRBJ2-7; no definite D call. The CDR3 runs 14 residues. The V gene's germline CDR1 is SGHAT and CDR2 FQNNGV. Trimming stripped 3 bases from V and 0 bases from J, with 9 bases between. As DNA, the CDR3 is TGTGCCAGCAGCTTCGTAAGAAGCTCCTACGAGCAGTACTTC. Its translation is CASSFVRSSYEQYF.

This clone was counted once. The chain has TRBV6-1 and TRBJ2-3; D is possibly TRBD1 (5 bases). This CDR3 has 14 amino acids. V gave up 6 bases and J gave up 6 bases, with 16 bases separating them. CDR1 MNHNS and CDR2 SASEGT come from the germline V gene. This CDR3 is CASSWGGRPDTQYF. The DNA for the CDR3 is TGTGCCAGCAGCTGGGGCGGACGGCCCGATACGCAGTATTTT.

About this clone itself: The same CDR3 is also encoded by other DNA sequences in this sample. J is TRBJ2-7 and V is TRBV5-6; D is possibly TRBD1 (7 bases). CDR1 is SGHDT, CDR2 YYEEEE, per germline. Trimming took 3 bases from V and 4 from J, leaving 11 bases between them. CDR3 length equals 13 residues. The CDR3 region is CASSSTGRYEQYF. The CDR3 region has the DNA TGTGCCAGCAGCTCGACAGGGAGGTACGAGCAGTACTTC. Based on the CDR3 plus reference TRBV5-6 and TRBJ2-7, the full variable domain is DAGVTQSPTHLIKTRGQQVTLRCSPKSGHDTVSWYQQALGQGPQFIFQYYEEEERQRGNFPDRFSGHQFPNYSSELNVNALLLGDSALYLCASSSTGRYEQYFGPGTRLTVT.

The chain employs TRBV30 and TRBJ2-7; TRBD1 aligns across 10 bases. The CDR3 covers 13 residues. Germline V gene data show CDR1 as GTSNPN and CDR2 as SVGIG (reference sequence). J lost 3 bases, V lost 3 bases, and 2 bases had no gene match. The CDR3 DNA is TGTGCCTGGAGCGGACAGGGGGGCTACGAGCAGTACTTC. Protein: CAWSGQGGYEQYF.

The rearrangement links TRBV7-8 to TRBJ2-1; D unresolved. V lost 5 bases to trimming and J lost 2 bases, with 10 bases between them. Per germline, CDR1 SGHVS and CDR2 FQNEAQ. There are 14 residues in the CDR3. The chain's CDR3 is CASSAGRTYNEQFF. The CDR3, as DNA: TGTGCCAGCAGCGCCGGTAGAACCTACAATGAGCAGTTCTTC.

This clone has just one count. V usage is TRBV19 and J usage is TRBJ1-5, with D unresolved. Trimming removed 3 bases at V and 6 bases at J, with 6 bases between. Germline V CDR1 and CDR2: LNHDA, SQIVND (reference sequence). The CDR3 is 12 amino acids. CDR3 amino acids: CASSMGSQPQHF. The CDR3 nucleotides read TGTGCCAGTAGTATGGGCTCTCAGCCCCAGCATTTT.

The chain has TRBV10-1 and TRBJ2-7; 14 bases fit TRBD2. The CDR3 contains 15 residues. Germline lookup yields CDR1 WNHNN and CDR2 SYGVQD (reference sequence). Germline trimming cut 6 bases from V and 4 bases from J; bases unmatched to any gene: 5. As DNA, the CDR3 is TGCGCCAGCAGCACCGGGACTAGCGGGAGTTACGAGCAGTACTTC. It yields the protein CASSTGTSGSYEQYF.

V gene TRBV30 combines with J gene TRBJ2-3, with no clear D. This CDR3 spans 13 amino acids. CDR1 GTSNPN and CDR2 SVGIG come from the germline V gene (reference sequence). CDR3 bases: TGTGCTCACAACCCAGGAGGCACAGATACGCAGTATTTT. It is translated as CAHNPGGTDTQYF.

This clone showed up just once. The chain is built from TRBV2 and TRBJ1-5, with 10 bases aligning to TRBD1. V was clipped by 8 bases and J by 4 bases; unmatched bases: 5. CDR1 is SNHLY and CDR2 is FYNNEI in the germline V gene. The CDR3 length is 14 residues. CDR3 DNA sequence: TGTGCCAGCGGCCTGGGACAGGGGAATCAGCCCCAGCATTTT. Protein sequence: CASGLGQGNQPQHF. The whole variable domain, filled in from reference TRBV2 and TRBJ1-5, reads EPEVTQTPSHQVTQMGQEVILRCVPISNHLYFYWYRQILGQKVEFLVSFYNNEISEKSEIFDDQFSVERPDGSNFTLKIRSTKLEDSAMYFCASGLGQGNQPQHFGDGTRLSIL.

This chain connects TRBV20-1 to TRBJ2-5; D is ambiguous. Trimming took off 5 bases at V and 0 bases at J, with 4 bases between the two ends. This CDR3 has 11 amino acids. CDR1 is DFQATT, CDR2 SNEGSKA, per germline (reference sequence). As DNA, the CDR3 is TGCAGTGCTGAGCACCAAGAGACCCAGTACTTC. Residues: CSAEHQETQYF.

The rearrangement uses TRBV4-3 and TRBJ2-3, with TRBD2 identical over 11 bases. The V and J ends lost 2 bases and 3 bases, in that order; junction bases with no gene match: 7. There are 17 residues in the CDR3. Germline CDR1 and CDR2: LGHNA and YSLEER. The CDR3 DNA sequence: TGCGCCAGCAGCCAACTCCCCACTAGCGGGAGTACAGATACGCAGTATTTT. Translation gives CASSQLPTSGSTDTQYF.

V usage is TRBV5-4 and J usage is TRBJ2-2, with 8 positions matching TRBD1. V dropped 0 bases and J dropped 1; count of bases not matched to a gene: 2. Germline V gives CDR1 SGHNT, CDR2 YYREEE (reference sequence). The CDR3 loop spans 16 amino acids. This chain's CDR3 is CASSLETGGNTGELFF. The CDR3 DNA sequence: TGTGCCAGCAGCTTGGAAACAGGGGGGAACACCGGGGAGCTGTTTTTT.